This T cell receptor (beta chain) was recovered during a study of response to subunit inactivated influenza vaccine (dated by TCRdb to between 2017 and 2018). Notes on the research overall: The study used deep quantitative T cell receptor repertoire profiling to track responses to a trivalent subunit inactivated influenza vaccine.

Library preparation used RT-PCR. Sequencing used an Illumina HiSeq 2500. Using fastp trimming at Q25 and MiXCR clonotype assembly, TCRdb reanalyzed the public sequencing data and kept in-frame beta chains. Each record represents a unique CDR3 protein, reported with the most common genes and DNA among its rows. Within this sample are hundreds of thousands of distinct CDR3 sequences, with 13% to 15% of them counted one time only. Less than 8.5% of the sample belongs to the ten largest clones. The CDR3 sequence holds 14 residues, the cysteine and phenylalanine included. Of the read, only the CDR3 DNA is kept; its 42 bases are in frame from base 1. Trimming removed 7 bases from V and 3 bases from J; the gene matches leave 7 bases unexplained. CDR1 and CDR2 (MNHEY, SVGEGT) derive from the germline V gene. Findings and caveats that apply to the study as a whole: According to the authors, only a limited number of new T cells may be recruited by each seasonal influenza vaccination.

This clonotype was seen only a few times. What antigen it recognizes has not been identified. No quality values exist for individual bases; no much larger clone is one base distant. The starting material was PBMCs from blood, obtained around 14 days before vaccination. The rearrangement combines TRBV6-2 or TRBV6-3 with TRBJ2-7, with 9 bases in between that match TRBD1. This receptor was obtained from a man in his fifties who received an inactivated influenza vaccine. Donor details come from another sample of the same person, matched by shared clones. The CDR3 sequence is CASTPGTGYYEQYF. Read as DNA, the sequence is TGTGCCAGCACCCCCGGGACAGGGTACTACGAGCAGTACTTC.